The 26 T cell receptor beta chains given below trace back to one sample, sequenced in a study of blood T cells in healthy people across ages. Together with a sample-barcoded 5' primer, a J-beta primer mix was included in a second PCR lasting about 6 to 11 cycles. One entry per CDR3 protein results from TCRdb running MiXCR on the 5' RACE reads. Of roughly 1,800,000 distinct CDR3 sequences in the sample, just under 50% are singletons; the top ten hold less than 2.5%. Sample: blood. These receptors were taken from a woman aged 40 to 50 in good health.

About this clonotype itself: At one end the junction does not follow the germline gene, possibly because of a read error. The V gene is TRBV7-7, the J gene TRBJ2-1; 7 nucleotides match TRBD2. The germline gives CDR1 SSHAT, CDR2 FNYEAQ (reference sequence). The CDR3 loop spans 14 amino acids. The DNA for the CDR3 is TGTGCTAGCAGCCTAAGGGAGGGTTTCAATGAGCAGTTCTTC. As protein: CASSLREGFNEQFF.

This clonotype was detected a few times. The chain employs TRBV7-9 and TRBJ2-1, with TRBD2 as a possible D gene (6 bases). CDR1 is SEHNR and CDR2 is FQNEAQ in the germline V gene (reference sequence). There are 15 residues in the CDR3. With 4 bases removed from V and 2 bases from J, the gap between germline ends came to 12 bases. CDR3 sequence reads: CASSWGGGTYNEQFF. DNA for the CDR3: TGTGCCAGCAGCTGGGGTGGGGGGACCTACAATGAGCAGTTCTTC.

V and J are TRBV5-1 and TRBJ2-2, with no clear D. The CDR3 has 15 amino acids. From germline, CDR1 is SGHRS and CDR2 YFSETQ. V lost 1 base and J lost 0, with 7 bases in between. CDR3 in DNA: TGCGCCAGCAGCTTGTTAGTGGCGAACACCGGGGAGCTGTTTTTT. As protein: CASSLLVANTGELFF.

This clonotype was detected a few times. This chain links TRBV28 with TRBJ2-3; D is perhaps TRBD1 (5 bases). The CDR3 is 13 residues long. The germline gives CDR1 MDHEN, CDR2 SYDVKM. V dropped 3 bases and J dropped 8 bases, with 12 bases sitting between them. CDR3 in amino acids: CASSLGLGVTQYF. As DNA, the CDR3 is TGTGCCAGCAGTTTGGGTTTAGGGGTTACGCAGTATTTT.

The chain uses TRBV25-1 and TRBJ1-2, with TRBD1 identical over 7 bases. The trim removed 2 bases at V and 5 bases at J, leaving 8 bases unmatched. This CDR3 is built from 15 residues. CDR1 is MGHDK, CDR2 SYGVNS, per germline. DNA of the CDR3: TGTGCCAGCAGTGAAGAGTCAGGGGGTTGGTATGGCTACACCTTC. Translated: CASSEESGGWYGYTF.

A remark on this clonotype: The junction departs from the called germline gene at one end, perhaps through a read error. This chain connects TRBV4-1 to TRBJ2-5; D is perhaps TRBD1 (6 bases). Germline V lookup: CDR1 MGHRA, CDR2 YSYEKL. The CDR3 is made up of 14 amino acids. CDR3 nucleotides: TGCGCCGGCAGCCTTGGACAGCCCCAAGAGACCCAGTACTTC. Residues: CAGSLGQPQETQYF.

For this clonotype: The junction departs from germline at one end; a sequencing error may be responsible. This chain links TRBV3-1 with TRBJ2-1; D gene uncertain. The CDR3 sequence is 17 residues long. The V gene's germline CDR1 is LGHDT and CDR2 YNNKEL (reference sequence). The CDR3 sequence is CVSSQGYGPLMGDEQFF. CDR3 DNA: TGTGTCAGCAGCCAAGGATACGGACCTCTGATGGGTGATGAGCAGTTCTTC.

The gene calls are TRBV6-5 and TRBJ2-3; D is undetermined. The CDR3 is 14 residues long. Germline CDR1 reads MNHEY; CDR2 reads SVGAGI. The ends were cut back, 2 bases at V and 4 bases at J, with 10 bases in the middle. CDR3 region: CASSYGQVADTQYF. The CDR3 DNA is TGTGCCAGCAGTTACGGGCAGGTCGCAGATACGCAGTATTTT.

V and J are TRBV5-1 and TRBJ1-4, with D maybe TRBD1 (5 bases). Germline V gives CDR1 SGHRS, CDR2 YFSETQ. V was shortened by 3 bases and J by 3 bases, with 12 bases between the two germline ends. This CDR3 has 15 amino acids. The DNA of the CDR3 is TGCGCCAGCAGCTCCGAACAGGCATCTAATGAAAAACTGTTTTTT. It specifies CASSSEQASNEKLFF.

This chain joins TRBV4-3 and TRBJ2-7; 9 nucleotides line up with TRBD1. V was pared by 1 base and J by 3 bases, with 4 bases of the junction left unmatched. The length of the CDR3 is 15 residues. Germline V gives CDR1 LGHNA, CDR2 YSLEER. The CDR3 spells CASSQGGTGNYEQYF. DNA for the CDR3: TGCGCCAGCAGCCAAGGGGGGACAGGGAACTACGAGCAGTACTTC.

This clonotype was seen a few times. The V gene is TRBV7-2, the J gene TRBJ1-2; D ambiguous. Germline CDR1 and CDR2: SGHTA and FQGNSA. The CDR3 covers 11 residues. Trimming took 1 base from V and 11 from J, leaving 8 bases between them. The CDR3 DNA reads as TGTGCCAGCAGCTTAGGGTTGCTATACACCTTC. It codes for CASSLGLLYTF.

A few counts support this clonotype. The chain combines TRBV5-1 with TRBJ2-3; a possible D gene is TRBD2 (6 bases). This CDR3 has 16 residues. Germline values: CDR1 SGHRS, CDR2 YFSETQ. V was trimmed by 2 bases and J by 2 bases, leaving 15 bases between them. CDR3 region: CASSFHSGQYTDTQYF. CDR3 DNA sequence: TGCGCCAGCAGCTTCCATAGCGGACAATACACAGATACGCAGTATTTT. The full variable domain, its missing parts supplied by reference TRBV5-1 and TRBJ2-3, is KAGVTQTPRYLIKTRGQQVTLSCSPISGHRSVSWYQQTPGQGLQFLFEYFSETQRNKGNFPGRFSGRQFSNSRSEMNVSTLELGDSALYLCASSFHSGQYTDTQYFGPGTRLTVL.

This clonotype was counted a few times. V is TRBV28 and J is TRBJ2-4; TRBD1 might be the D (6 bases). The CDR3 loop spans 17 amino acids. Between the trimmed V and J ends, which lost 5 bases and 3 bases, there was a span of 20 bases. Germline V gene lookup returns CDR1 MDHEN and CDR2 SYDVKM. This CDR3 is CASSALVGAGLKNIQYF. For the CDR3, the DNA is TGTGCCAGCAGTGCTCTCGTGGGGGCAGGGCTCAAAAACATTCAGTACTTC. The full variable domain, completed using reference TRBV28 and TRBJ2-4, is DVKVTQSSRYLVKRTGEKVFLECVQDMDHENMFWYRQDPGLGLRLIYFSYDVKMKEKGDIPEGYSVSREKKERFSLILESASTNQTSMYLCASSALVGAGLKNIQYFGAGTRLSVL.

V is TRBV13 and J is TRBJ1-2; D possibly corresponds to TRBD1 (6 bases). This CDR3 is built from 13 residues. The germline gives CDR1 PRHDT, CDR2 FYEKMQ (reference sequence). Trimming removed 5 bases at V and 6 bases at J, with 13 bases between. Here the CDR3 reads CASSPDRFDGYTF. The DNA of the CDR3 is TGTGCCAGCAGCCCCGACAGGTTCGATGGCTACACCTTC.

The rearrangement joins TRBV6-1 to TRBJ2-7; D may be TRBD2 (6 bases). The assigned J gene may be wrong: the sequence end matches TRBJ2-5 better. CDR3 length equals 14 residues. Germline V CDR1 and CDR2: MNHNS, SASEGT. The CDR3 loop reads CASSSPPGVETQYF. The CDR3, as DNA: TGTGCCAGCAGTTCCCCACCGGGGGTCGAGACCCAGTACTTC.

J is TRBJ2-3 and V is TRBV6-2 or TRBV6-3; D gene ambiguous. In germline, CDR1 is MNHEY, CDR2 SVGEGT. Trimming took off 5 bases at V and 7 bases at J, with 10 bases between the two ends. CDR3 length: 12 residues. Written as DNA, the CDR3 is TGTGCCAGCAGTCTCAGTGGAAATACGCAGTATTTT. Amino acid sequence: CASSLSGNTQYF.

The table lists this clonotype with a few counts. The DNA of the CDR3 is TGTGCCAGCAGCAGAACTTCGACAGGACACCAAGAGACCCAGTACTTC. Amino acid sequence: CASSRTSTGHQETQYF. This rearrangement joins TRBV4-2 to TRBJ2-5, with a possible D match to TRBD1 (6 bases). The germline V gene encodes CDR1 LGHNA and CDR2 YNFKEQ. The CDR3 totals 16 residues. Trimming shortened V by 5 bases and J by 0 bases, and 16 bases separated the two germline ends.

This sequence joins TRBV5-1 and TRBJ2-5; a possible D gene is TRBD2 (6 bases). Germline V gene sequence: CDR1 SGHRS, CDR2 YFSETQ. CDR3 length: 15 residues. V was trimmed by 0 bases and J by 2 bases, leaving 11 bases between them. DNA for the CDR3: TGCGCCAGCAGCTTGGCCAGCGGGCTTCAAGAGACCCAGTACTTC. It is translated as CASSLASGLQETQYF.

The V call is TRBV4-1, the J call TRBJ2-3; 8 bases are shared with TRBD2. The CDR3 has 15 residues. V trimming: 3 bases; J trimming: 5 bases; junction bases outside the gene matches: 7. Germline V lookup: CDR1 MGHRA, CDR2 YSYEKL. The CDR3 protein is CASSQGAGGLDTQYF. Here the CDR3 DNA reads TGCGCCAGCAGCCAGGGTGCGGGGGGCTTAGATACGCAGTATTTT.

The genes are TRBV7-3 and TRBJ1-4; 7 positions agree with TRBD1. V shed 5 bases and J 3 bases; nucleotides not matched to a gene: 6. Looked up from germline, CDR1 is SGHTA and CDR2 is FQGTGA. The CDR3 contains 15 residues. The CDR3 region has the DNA TGTGCCAGCAGCCCTACAGGGGCTTCTAATGAAAAACTGTTTTTT. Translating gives CASSPTGASNEKLFF.

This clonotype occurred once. This CDR3 reads CAIKVGSLTDTQYF. The DNA of the CDR3 is TGTGCCATCAAAGTGGGATCCCTCACAGATACGCAGTATTTT. This chain joins TRBV10-3 and TRBJ2-3, with D uncertain. V was clipped by 7 bases and J by 2 bases, with 13 bases between them. Germline CDR1 ENHRY, CDR2 SYGVKD. The CDR3 sequence is 14 residues long.

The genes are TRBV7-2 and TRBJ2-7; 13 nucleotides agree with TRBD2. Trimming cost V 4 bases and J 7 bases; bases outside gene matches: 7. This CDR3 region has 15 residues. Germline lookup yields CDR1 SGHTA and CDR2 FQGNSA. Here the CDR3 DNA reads TGTGCCAGCAGCTATACTAGCGGGGGGGCCGTTGAGCAGTACTTC. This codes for CASSYTSGGAVEQYF.

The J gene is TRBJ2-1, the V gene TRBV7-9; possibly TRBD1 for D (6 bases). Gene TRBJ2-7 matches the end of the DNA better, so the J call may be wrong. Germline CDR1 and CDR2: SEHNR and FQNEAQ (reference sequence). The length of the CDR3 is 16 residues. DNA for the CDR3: TGTGCCAGCAGCTTAGCCGGGACACTCACTCGCAATGAGCAGTACTTC. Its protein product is CASSLAGTLTRNEQYF.

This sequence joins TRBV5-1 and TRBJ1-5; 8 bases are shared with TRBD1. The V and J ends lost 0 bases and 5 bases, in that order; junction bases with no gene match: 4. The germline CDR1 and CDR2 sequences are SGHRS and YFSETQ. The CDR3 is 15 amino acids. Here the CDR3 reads CASSLAGGEYQPQHF. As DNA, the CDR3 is TGCGCCAGCAGCTTGGCAGGGGGCGAATATCAGCCCCAGCATTTT. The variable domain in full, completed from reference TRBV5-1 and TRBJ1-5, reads KAGVTQTPRYLIKTRGQQVTLSCSPISGHRSVSWYQQTPGQGLQFLFEYFSETQRNKGNFPGRFSGRQFSNSRSEMNVSTLELGDSALYLCASSLAGGEYQPQHFGDGTRLSIL.

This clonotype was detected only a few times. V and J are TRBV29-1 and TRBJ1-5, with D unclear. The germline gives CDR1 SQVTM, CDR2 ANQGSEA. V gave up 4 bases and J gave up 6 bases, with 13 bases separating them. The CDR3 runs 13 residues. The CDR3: CSVGGGQGQPQHF. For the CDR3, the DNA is TGCAGCGTTGGCGGCGGCCAAGGTCAGCCCCAGCATTTT.

The CDR3 protein is CASSYNGIAGPLEQYF. DNA for the CDR3: TGTGCCAGCAGTTACAATGGGATAGCGGGACCTCTCGAGCAGTACTTC. The J gene is TRBJ2-7, the V gene TRBV6-5; 8 bases agree with TRBD2. The V segment lost 2 bases and the J segment 6 bases; nucleotides outside the gene matches: 12. The CDR3 covers 16 residues. Per germline, CDR1 MNHEY and CDR2 SVGAGI.